This T cell receptor (beta chain) emerged from a study of T-cell reconstitution after alpha-beta-depleted transplantation in children. The library targeted TCRbeta and was prepared with unique molecular identifiers. A single record per CDR3 protein comes from TCRdb applying MiXCR to the PCR reads. This sample carries about 500,000 distinct CDR3 sequences, 10% to 12% of them seen once, and the ten largest clones take approximately 15%. This clonotype was picked up many times. The antigen is not known. Study observations and caveats: Several hundred expanded graft clones reportedly supplied alpha-beta T cells about two months after transplant. Recipient T cells and thymic progenitors that survived gave rise to the high TCRbeta diversity observed at day 60 in some patients. The main origin of T-cell counts and diversity one year after transplant was newly produced T cells.

Per the germline V gene, CDR1 is SGDLS and CDR2 is YYNGEE. This CDR3 spans 16 amino acids. V shed 1 base and J 1 base; nucleotides not matched to a gene: 5. The chain is built from TRBV9 and TRBJ2-3; the match to TRBD1 covers 8 bases. This sequence was found in a female patient between 2 and 10 years old who had a stem cell transplant for aplastic anemia, so the T cells may come from the graft donor. The source material was PBMCs, mostly from graft donor cells, sampled 180 days after TCRalphabeta/CD19-depleted stem cell transplant. CDR3 region: CASSVFGGQGTDTQYF. DNA of the CDR3: TGTGCCAGCAGCGTATTCGGGGGACAGGGCACAGATACGCAGTATTTT.